A single T cell receptor (beta chain) is shown here with its context. This entry belongs to a study of T cell changes during pregnancy in multiple sclerosis. Trimming pared 6 bases from V and 4 bases from J, leaving 21 bases between. CDR1 ENHRY and CDR2 SYGVKD come from the germline V gene. CDR3 length equals 16 residues. Only in-frame clones appear in the TCRdb table, and some are missing; sequencing was by immunoSEQ multiplex PCR. The repertoire holds about 32,000 clones, with roughly 89% as singletons. The receptor was derived from a female donor with multiple sclerosis, enrolled in a pregnancy study. The chain uses TRBV10-3 and TRBJ1-2; D not certain. The starting material was CD8+ T cells from peripheral blood mononuclear cells, obtained in the first trimester of pregnancy. The CDR3 DNA reads as TGTGCCATCAGAACGGTGTCCCCCGCCTCTGTCTATGGCTACACCTTC. Translation: CAIRTVSPASVYGYTF.